The clone carrying this T cell receptor beta chain was recorded many times. No antigen is known for it. This CDR3 comprises 15 residues. With 1 base removed from V and 4 bases from J, the gap between germline ends came to 13 bases. CDR1 and CDR2 (germline): SGHVS, FNYEAQ. The data originate from a study of post-analysis software for immune sequencing data. TCR beta cDNA libraries included unique molecular identifiers. TCRdb passed the PCR reads through MiXCR, listing each CDR3 protein once. The repertoire holds approximately 160,000 distinct CDR3 sequences, with 30% as singletons. Study-level findings and limits: TRBV segments more frequent in patients than in controls numbered a few and included TRBV5-6, TRBV5-1 and TRBV20-1.

The rearrangement links TRBV7-6 to TRBJ2-5; D might be TRBD1 or TRBD2, each matching 5 bases. Sequencing was done on a sample of blood. This receptor was taken from a girl between 5 and 17 years old with multiple sclerosis. CDR3 protein: CASSLEAGSGETQYF. Here the CDR3 DNA reads TGTGCCAGCAGCTTAGAGGCAGGGAGCGGAGAGACCCAGTACTTC.